The T cell receptor beta chain described here comes from a study of shared clonotypes between healthy human individuals. V gave up 2 bases and J gave up 3 bases, with 10 bases separating them. Per the germline V gene, CDR1 is LNHDA and CDR2 is SQIVND (reference sequence). The CDR3 length is 15 residues. This clone has a count of ten or more. As yet, its antigen is unknown. Findings of the study overall: All-four-donor shared clonotypes had higher generation probabilities than non-shared clonotypes did. Memory subsets generally showed smaller estimated richness than naive subsets did.

The protocol was immunoSEQ multiplex PCR, while the TCRdb copy is restricted to in-frame clones and leaves out a portion. This sample has around 100,000 clones, with roughly 69% found just once. This chain links TRBV19 with TRBJ2-2, with D possibly matching TRBD1 (6 bases). This receptor was identified in a man younger than 40 in good health. What was sequenced was memory CD8+ T cells sorted from blood. As to subset: CD45RO+ cells pooled with CCR7-negative TemRA cells. The DNA for the CDR3 is TGTGCCAGTAGTATATTAGGACAGCACACCGGGGAGCTGTTTTTT. This gives the protein CASSILGQHTGELFF.